One and the same sample provided the 8 T cell receptor beta chains below, sequenced in a study of T cells expressing NK-cell markers. TCRdb reprocessed the 5' RACE reads; each CDR3 protein has one entry and no DNA is given. The sample table includes fewer than 300,000 distinct CDR3 sequences. The sample was blood T cells: a sorted CD56 or NKG2C T cell subset, CD4+ or CD8+ T cells, or bulk PBMC T cells (not recorded which). The receptors stem from a woman between 18 and 70 years old in good health.

This chain connects TRBV29-1 to TRBJ2-5; TCRdb lists TRBD1, though no DNA is available to test this call. CDR3 size: 15 residues. Per germline, CDR1 SQVTM and CDR2 ANQGSEA. Here the CDR3 reads CSVEELTGKQETQYF.

This sequence joins TRBV7-8 and TRBJ2-3; TCRdb calls TRBD2, which cannot be checked without DNA. This CDR3 is 16 amino acids long. Germline CDR1 reads SGHVS; CDR2 reads FQNEAQ. The CDR3 is CASSADLAHSSDTQYF.

The chain has TRBV3-1 and TRBJ2-1; no DNA is available, so the TRBD1 call from TCRdb remains unchecked. Germline V gene sequence: CDR1 LGHDT, CDR2 YNNKEL (reference sequence). This CDR3 is 14 amino acids long. CDR3 sequence reads: CASSQFGTYNEQFF.

This sequence joins TRBV18 and TRBJ1-5; lacking DNA, the TRBD1 call made by TCRdb goes unchecked. This CDR3 is 15 amino acids long. Germline V gene lookup returns CDR1 KGHSH and CDR2 LQKENI. Here the CDR3 reads CASSQGQGGNQPQHF.

The chain is built from TRBV20-1 and TRBJ2-5; TCRdb outputs TRBD2, but without DNA this stays unchecked. This CDR3 has 12 amino acids. Looked up from germline, CDR1 is DFQATT and CDR2 is SNEGSKA (reference sequence). CDR3 residues: CSARTYRETQYF.

This CDR3 is CSVEVGGVYEQYF. V gene TRBV29-1 combines with J gene TRBJ2-7. The CDR3 runs to 13 residues. Germline CDR1 reads SQVTM; CDR2 reads ANQGSEA.

The chain couples TRBV6-1 to TRBJ2-3; checking the TCRdb D call of TRBD1 is not possible without DNA. Germline lookup yields CDR1 MNHNS and CDR2 SASEGT. This CDR3 contains 16 residues. The CDR3 here is CASTIGPGVSTDTQYF.

The chain links TRBV13 to TRBJ2-2; TCRdb designates TRBD1, a call that cannot be tested without DNA. CDR1 and CDR2 (germline): PRHDT, FYEKMQ (reference sequence). CDR3 length equals 18 residues. The CDR3 loop is CASSLGGRGYSDTGELFF.